This T cell receptor beta chain was sequenced for a study of human T cells and chemical hapten exposure. The time point here: healthy volunteer bleed at 6 weeks. Total RNA was isolated from unfractionated whole blood. CDR3 length: 16 residues. V was trimmed by 0 bases and J by 9 bases, leaving 15 bases between them. Germline V lookup: CDR1 SGHDN, CDR2 FVKESK. TCRdb analysed the RACE reads with MiXCR anew, one entry per CDR3 protein. The data contain 70,000 to 85,000 distinct CDR3 sequences, approximately 8.6% of them seen just once; the ten biggest clones take up under 2%. Sequencing was performed on whole blood. The clonotype was recovered from a male donor in good health. Some clones in this sample may be carry-over from other donors' samples. V is TRBV14 and J is TRBJ1-6; D uncertain. Here the CDR3 DNA reads TGTGCCAGCAGCCAAGATCTTGGCGGCTCGGGTTCACCCCTCCACTTT. It specifies CASSQDLGGSGSPLHF.